The following is a T cell receptor beta chain sequence with its context. As yet, its antigen is unknown. A J-beta primer mix and a sample-barcoded 5' primer were used in a second PCR of roughly 6 to 12 cycles. A template-switch adaptor containing 12 random nucleotides labeled each cDNA molecule. Every sample gave at least 2.5 million paired-end reads containing CDR3. TCRdb re-called the 5' RACE reads with MiXCR, one entry per CDR3 protein. The sample contains 700,000 to 950,000 distinct CDR3 sequences, 58% of which appear only once. The data originate from a study of blood T cells in healthy people across ages. Study background: About one barcoded TCR beta cDNA was captured per two T cells.

Study-level findings and limits: When one million T cells were used, diversity estimates were thought to be underestimates.

What was sequenced was blood. This TCR was recovered from a man aged 25 to 40 in good health.

CDR3 in DNA: TGCGCCAGCAGCATAGCGGGAGATTCCTACAATGAGCAGTTCTTC. The encoded protein is CASSIAGDSYNEQFF. The chain has TRBV5-1 and TRBJ2-1; 9 bases match TRBD2. The CDR3 has 15 residues. From germline, CDR1 is SGHRS and CDR2 YFSETQ. V shed 4 bases and J 1 base; nucleotides not matched to a gene: 3.